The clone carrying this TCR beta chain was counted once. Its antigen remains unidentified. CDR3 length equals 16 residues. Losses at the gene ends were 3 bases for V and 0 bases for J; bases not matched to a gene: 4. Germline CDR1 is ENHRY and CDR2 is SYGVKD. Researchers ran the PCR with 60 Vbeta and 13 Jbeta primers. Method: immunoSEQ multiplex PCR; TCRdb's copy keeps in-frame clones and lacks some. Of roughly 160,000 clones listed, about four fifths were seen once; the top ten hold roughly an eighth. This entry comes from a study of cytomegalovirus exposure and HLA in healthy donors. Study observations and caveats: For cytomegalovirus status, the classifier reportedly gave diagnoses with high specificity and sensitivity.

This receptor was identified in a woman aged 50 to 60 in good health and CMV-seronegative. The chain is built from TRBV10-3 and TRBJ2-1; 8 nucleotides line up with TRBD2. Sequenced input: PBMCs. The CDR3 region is CAISELAGTSYNEQFF. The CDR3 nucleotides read TGTGCCATCAGTGAATTAGCGGGGACCTCCTACAATGAGCAGTTCTTC.